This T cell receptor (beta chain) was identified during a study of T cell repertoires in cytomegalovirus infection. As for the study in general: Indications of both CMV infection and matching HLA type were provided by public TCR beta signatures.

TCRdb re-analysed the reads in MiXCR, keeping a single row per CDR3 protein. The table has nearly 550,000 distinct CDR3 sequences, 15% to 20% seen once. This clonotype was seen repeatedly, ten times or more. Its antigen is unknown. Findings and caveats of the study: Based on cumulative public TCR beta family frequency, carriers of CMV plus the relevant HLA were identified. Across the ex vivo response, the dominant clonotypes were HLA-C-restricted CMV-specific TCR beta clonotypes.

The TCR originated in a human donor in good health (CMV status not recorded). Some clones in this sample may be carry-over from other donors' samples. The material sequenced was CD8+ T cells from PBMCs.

The CDR3 bases are TGTGCCAGCAGCTTAGCGGTCAGGACAGTTCCCTACGAGCAGTACTTC. Translating gives CASSLAVRTVPYEQYF. The genes are TRBV7-6 and TRBJ2-7, with D perhaps matching TRBD1 (6 bases). Trimming stripped 0 bases from V and 2 bases from J, with 14 bases between. CDR3 length: 16 residues. Germline V gene sequence: CDR1 SGHVS, CDR2 FNYEAQ.